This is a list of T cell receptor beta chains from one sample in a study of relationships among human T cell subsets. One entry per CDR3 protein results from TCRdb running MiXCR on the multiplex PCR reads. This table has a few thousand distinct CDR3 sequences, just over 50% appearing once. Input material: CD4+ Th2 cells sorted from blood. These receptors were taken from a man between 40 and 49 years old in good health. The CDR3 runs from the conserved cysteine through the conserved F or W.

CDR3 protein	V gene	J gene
CSVADRVPPYEQYF	TRBV29-1	TRBJ2-7
CSASNGRKGSDLSYEQYF	TRBV20-1	TRBJ2-7
CASRLGRGNQPQHF	TRBV10-2	TRBJ1-5
CASSLRETQYF	TRBV6-2/TRBV6-3	TRBJ2-5
CAISESGETQYF	TRBV10-3	TRBJ2-5
CASSLTGVGASGNTIYF	TRBV6-5	TRBJ1-3
CASSLTSGSYEQYF	TRBV7-9	TRBJ2-7
CASSPSRTGRLPGANVLTF	TRBV27	TRBJ2-6
CSARWTGVHGNTIYF	TRBV20-1	TRBJ1-3
CASSGLAIETQYF	TRBV11-2	TRBJ2-5
CASSESSGHPGNEQFF	TRBV10-1	TRBJ2-1
CASSFRQGGEQYF	TRBV5-1	TRBJ2-7
CASSYSAQSMDTEAFF	TRBV6-5	TRBJ1-1
CASREGESNTIYF	TRBV2	TRBJ1-3
CASSGGQPQETQYF	TRBV7-9	TRBJ2-5
CASSPYPTGTSARISYNEQFF	TRBV27	TRBJ2-1